Following are 19 T cell receptor beta chains from one sample sequenced in a study of blood T cell repertoires in COVID-19. Only in-frame clones appear in the TCRdb table, and some are missing; sequencing was by immunoSEQ multiplex PCR. The sample contains approximately 150,000 clones, about 92% of which appear only once. The source material was peripheral blood. The receptors were sampled from a human donor in a cohort sampled during active COVID-19.

A single count supports this clone. V and J are TRBV4-3 and TRBJ1-1, with D maybe TRBD1 (5 bases). V gave up 4 bases and J gave up 3 bases, with 12 bases separating them. Germline V gene sequence: CDR1 LGHNA, CDR2 YSLEER. CDR3 size: 14 residues. The CDR3 nucleotides are TGCGCCAGCAGCCTAAGCCCGGGGGACACTGAAGCTTTCTTT. This codes for CASSLSPGDTEAFF.

The rearrangement links TRBV7-9 to TRBJ2-3; 8 bases are a match to TRBD1. From germline, CDR1 is SEHNR and CDR2 FQNEAQ (reference sequence). This CDR3 comprises 15 residues. Unmatched junction bases numbered 4, after V lost 5 bases and J lost 0 bases. CDR3 residues: CASSPRTGSTDTQYF. DNA of the CDR3: TGTGCCAGCAGCCCAAGGACAGGGAGCACAGATACGCAGTATTTT.

This clone was detected only once. This chain links TRBV3-1 (or the pseudogene TRBV3-2) with TRBJ2-7; TRBD1 agrees at 9 bases. Per germline, CDR1 LGHDT and CDR2 YNNKEL (reference sequence). This CDR3 is 15 amino acids long. V shed 5 bases, J shed 3 bases, and the junction held 8 bases outside the gene matches. CDR3 amino acids: CASSATGGVVYEQYF. The CDR3 nucleotides read TGTGCCAGCAGCGCAACAGGGGGCGTTGTCTACGAGCAGTACTTC.

This clone came up a few times. The chain couples TRBV5-1 to TRBJ1-6; D is undetermined. Germline CDR1 SGHRS, CDR2 YFSETQ. This CDR3 comprises 17 residues. V was trimmed by 1 base and J by 6 bases, leaving 17 bases between them. The CDR3, as DNA: TGCGCCAGCAGCTTGATAGTAAGTGGTAGTGGTAATTCACCCCTCCACTTT. Translated, it gives CASSLIVSGSGNSPLHF. Together with reference TRBV5-1 and TRBJ1-6, the CDR3 gives the full variable domain: KAGVTQTPRYLIKTRGQQVTLSCSPISGHRSVSWYQQTPGQGLQFLFEYFSETQRNKGNFPGRFSGRQFSNSRSEMNVSTLELGDSALYLCASSLIVSGSGNSPLHFGNGTRLTVT.

The count of this clone is one. The rearrangement joins TRBV3-1 (or the pseudogene TRBV3-2) to TRBJ1-1; D not resolved. V lost 1 base, J lost 1 base, and 7 bases lay in between. Germline assignment: CDR1 LGHDT and CDR2 YNNKEL (reference sequence). This CDR3 has 14 amino acids. CDR3 protein: CASSQVSRNTEAFF. In DNA form, the CDR3 reads TGTGCCAGCAGCCAAGTTAGTAGGAACACTGAAGCTTTCTTT.

This clone appeared once. The DNA is left out, because the CDR3 cannot be placed on it with certainty; the CDR3 is given as TCRdb lists it. The chain has TRBV21-1 and TRBJ2-7; the table's D call, TRBD1, was not checked against the DNA. TRBV21-1 is designated a pseudogene. From its first to its last residue, the CDR3 has 15 amino acids. The chain's CDR3 is CASSKVAGGSYEQYF.

CDR3 region: CASSLARTGAKETQYF. The CDR3 DNA reads TGTGCCAGCAGCTTAGCGCGGACAGGGGCTAAGGAGACCCAGTACTTC. The chain employs TRBV7-9 and TRBJ2-5; 9 nucleotides line up with TRBD1. V lost 0 bases, J lost 5 bases, and 7 bases stayed unmatched. Germline V gives CDR1 SEHNR, CDR2 FQNEAQ (reference sequence). The CDR3 is made up of 16 amino acids.

This chain links TRBV30 with TRBJ2-3; no clear D. From germline, CDR1 is GTSNPN and CDR2 SVGIG (reference sequence). V lost 5 bases to trimming and J lost 2 bases, with 17 bases between them. There are 15 residues in the CDR3. The CDR3 nucleotides are TGTGCCTGGTGCTCCGCAGGTTCCTCCACAGATACGCAGTATTTT. Translation gives CAWCSAGSSTDTQYF.

The chain couples TRBV14 to TRBJ1-1; possibly TRBD1 for D (6 bases). Germline V gives CDR1 SGHDN, CDR2 FVKESK. The CDR3 totals 12 residues. The V and J ends lost 2 bases and 8 bases respectively, with 9 bases between them. The CDR3 coding sequence is TGTGCCAGCAGCCAACCCGACAGGGAAGCTTTCTTT. This translates into CASSQPDREAFF.

The chain links TRBV11-2 to TRBJ2-1; weak D call: TRBD2 (5 bases). Trimming pared 5 bases from V and 7 bases from J, leaving 15 bases between. The germline gives CDR1 SGHAT, CDR2 FQNNGV. The CDR3 contains 14 residues. For the CDR3, the DNA is TGTGCCAGCAGCCGGTGGCAGGAGCGGAATGAGCAGTTCTTC. This codes for CASSRWQERNEQFF.

The CDR3 protein is CSASDDRKLNTEAFF. The CDR3 coding sequence is TGCAGTGCTAGTGATGACAGAAAACTGAACACTGAAGCTTTCTTT. The gene calls are TRBV20-1 and TRBJ1-1, with D perhaps TRBD1 (5 bases). Trimming left V 3 bases short and J 0 bases short, with 14 bases between. Germline CDR1 and CDR2: DFQATT and SNEGSKA (reference sequence). This CDR3 is built from 15 residues.

The rearrangement uses TRBV11-1 and TRBJ1-1; 7 nucleotides align to TRBD1. V shed 5 bases, J shed 1 base, and the junction held 7 bases outside the gene matches. This CDR3 is built from 15 residues. The V gene's germline CDR1 is SGHAT and CDR2 FQDESV (reference sequence). The CDR3 loop is CASSLLTGSNTEAFF. CDR3 DNA sequence: TGTGCCAGCAGCCTACTGACAGGGTCGAACACTGAAGCTTTCTTT.

CDR3 protein: CACLTGGKEKLFF. The DNA for the CDR3 is TGTGCCTGTTTGACAGGGGGCAAGGAAAAACTGTTTTTT. The chain combines TRBV30 with TRBJ1-4; 10 bases are shared with TRBD1. The CDR3 loop spans 13 amino acids. J gave up 8 bases and V 6 bases, and 6 bases lay outside the gene matches. Germline loops: CDR1 GTSNPN, CDR2 SVGIG (reference sequence). Complete variable domain (other parts from reference TRBV30 and TRBJ1-4): SQTIHQWPATLVQPVGSPLSLECTVEGTSNPNLYWYRQAAGRGLQLLFYSVGIGQISSEVPQNLSASRPQDRQFILSSKKLLLSDSGFYLCACLTGGKEKLFFGSGTQLSVL.

The chain recombines TRBV4-2 with TRBJ1-4, with 8 bases that match TRBD1. The germline CDR1 and CDR2 sequences are LGHNA and YNFKEQ. After removal of 0 bases from V and 8 bases from J, the junction contained 14 bases not matched to a gene. The CDR3 has 18 amino acids. CDR3 sequence reads: CASSQDLAIGQGAEKLFF. As DNA, the CDR3 is TGTGCCAGCAGCCAAGATCTTGCAATCGGGCAGGGGGCCGAAAAACTGTTTTTT.

This clone was found a few times. The J gene is TRBJ1-6, the V gene TRBV9; D might be TRBD1 (5 bases). CDR1 and CDR2 from the germline V gene are SGDLS and YYNGEE. V lost 0 bases and J lost 10, with 11 bases in between. The CDR3 contains 14 residues. This chain's CDR3 is CASSVGGGRSPLHF. The CDR3 region has the DNA TGTGCCAGCAGCGTAGGGGGGGGTCGCTCACCCCTCCACTTT.

This chain joins TRBV19 and TRBJ2-5, with TRBD1 matching 9 bases. Germline CDR1 and CDR2: LNHDA and SQIVND (reference sequence). V lost 6 bases to trimming and J lost 5 bases; unmatched junction nucleotides: 7. The CDR3 is made up of 14 amino acids. In nucleotides, the CDR3 is TGTGCCAGTAGGGACAGGGGATCGGGCGAGACCCAGTACTTC. Translation gives CASRDRGSGETQYF.

V is TRBV5-1 and J is TRBJ1-3; TRBD1 agrees at 8 bases. V gave up 0 bases and J gave up 9 bases; unmatched junction bases: 8. The CDR3 has 15 residues. The germline gives CDR1 SGHRS, CDR2 YFSETQ. DNA of the CDR3: TGCGCCAGCAGCTTGGACAGGGGGACTCCGAGCACCATATATTTT. Its translation is CASSLDRGTPSTIYF.

V and J are TRBV18 and TRBJ2-1; TRBD2 matches 7 bases. Germline trimming cut 3 bases from V and 2 bases from J; bases unmatched to any gene: 7. In germline, CDR1 is KGHSH, CDR2 LQKENI. The length of the CDR3 is 16 residues. In nucleotides, the CDR3 is TGTGCCAGCTCACCTTCTGGCGGGGGACCCTACAATGAGCAGTTCTTC. It is translated as CASSPSGGGPYNEQFF. The full variable domain, its missing parts supplied by reference TRBV18 and TRBJ2-1, is NAGVMQNPRHLVRRRGQEARLRCSPMKGHSHVYWYRQLPEEGLKFMVYLQKENIIDESGMPKERFSAEFPKEGPSILRIQQVVRGDSAAYFCASSPSGGGPYNEQFFGPGTRLTVL.

This sequence joins TRBV2 and TRBJ2-7; 7 bases are shared with TRBD1. The CDR3 sequence is 14 residues long. Germline CDR1 reads SNHLY; CDR2 reads FYNNEI. With V trimmed by 0 bases and J by 3 bases, 2 bases remained unmatched. CDR3 DNA sequence: TGTGCCAGCAGTGAAGCGCGACAGGGCTACGAGCAGTACTTC. This codes for CASSEARQGYEQYF.